The T cell receptor (beta chain) described here comes from a study of neurological immune-mediated disorders. cDNA synthesis was performed by 5'RACE with 10-nucleotide random UMIs. Sequencing runs each yielded over 190 million TCR-beta sequences from 15-18 subjects. TCRdb passed the 5' RACE reads through MiXCR, listing each CDR3 protein once. The sample includes some 60,000 distinct CDR3 sequences, about 4% seen only once; the top ten take less than 2.5%. The unsorted libraries originated from 2 million PBMCs that had been stored at -80 C. Trimming pared 5 bases from V and 1 base from J, leaving 11 bases between. This CDR3 comprises 14 residues.

Sample: PBMCs. This clonotype was sampled from a woman aged 50 to 60 with multiple sclerosis. The chain employs TRBV12-3 or TRBV12-4 and TRBJ1-1, with no clear D. CDR3 bases: TGTGCCAGCAGTAGGCCAGGAACGAACACTGAAGCTTTCTTT. Its translation is CASSRPGTNTEAFF.